This T cell receptor beta chain came from a study of cytomegalovirus exposure and HLA in healthy donors. Vbeta (60) and Jbeta (13) primers were used in the PCR. Using immunoSEQ multiplex PCR, the repertoire was profiled, and TCRdb retains in-frame clones only, with some absent. The top ten hold 1.5% to 2% of the sample, which has some 150,000 clones, 77% seen once. The V end lost 3 bases, the J end lost 3 bases, and 3 bases lay between the germline ends. In germline, CDR1 is SGHTA, CDR2 FQGNSA. The length of the CDR3 is 12 residues. The sequence was obtained from a woman aged 25-40 years in good health and CMV-seronegative. Sequences were obtained from PBMCs. The genes are TRBV7-2 and TRBJ1-3; no reliable D call. The DNA for the CDR3 is TGTGCCAGCAGCTTCTATGGAAACACCATATATTTT. Translated, it gives CASSFYGNTIYF. Using reference TRBV7-2 and TRBJ1-3 for the parts outside the CDR3, the full variable domain is GAGVSQSPSNKVTEKGKDVELRCDPISGHTALYWYRQSLGQGLEFLIYFQGNSAPDKSGLPSDRFSAERTGGSVSTLTIQRTQQEDSAVYLCASSFYGNTIYFGEGSWLTVV.